This entry concerns a single T cell receptor beta chain. The antigen is undetermined. Time point meaning: recipient sample about 28 days before transplant, after cytoreduction. Recipient blood drawn about 28 days pretransplant and days 30, 100, 180 after. CDR1 and CDR2 from the germline V gene are MNHEY and SMNVEV (reference sequence). The CDR3 covers 15 residues. V lost 6 bases and J lost 5; bases outside the gene matches: 10. These data are taken from a study of T cell clonotyping in hematopoietic cell transplantation. Study-wide findings and caveats: No sorting was done, leaving CD4 and CD8 contributions mixed.

Libraries were prepared by immunoSEQ multiplex PCR; TCRdb keeps only in-frame clonotypes and omits some of them. The table shows approximately 11,000 clones, with about 92% occurring only once. V is TRBV27 and J is TRBJ2-5, with 9 bases aligning to TRBD1. The receptor's source is a woman aged 40 to 49 with acute myeloid leukemia. Some clones in this sample may be carry-over from other donors' samples. This specimen was peripheral blood mononuclear cells, taken before stem cell transplant. The CDR3 nucleotides read TGTGCCAGCAGCCTAGGACAGGGGTCGGGCGAGACCCAGTACTTC. Translation gives CASSLGQGSGETQYF.